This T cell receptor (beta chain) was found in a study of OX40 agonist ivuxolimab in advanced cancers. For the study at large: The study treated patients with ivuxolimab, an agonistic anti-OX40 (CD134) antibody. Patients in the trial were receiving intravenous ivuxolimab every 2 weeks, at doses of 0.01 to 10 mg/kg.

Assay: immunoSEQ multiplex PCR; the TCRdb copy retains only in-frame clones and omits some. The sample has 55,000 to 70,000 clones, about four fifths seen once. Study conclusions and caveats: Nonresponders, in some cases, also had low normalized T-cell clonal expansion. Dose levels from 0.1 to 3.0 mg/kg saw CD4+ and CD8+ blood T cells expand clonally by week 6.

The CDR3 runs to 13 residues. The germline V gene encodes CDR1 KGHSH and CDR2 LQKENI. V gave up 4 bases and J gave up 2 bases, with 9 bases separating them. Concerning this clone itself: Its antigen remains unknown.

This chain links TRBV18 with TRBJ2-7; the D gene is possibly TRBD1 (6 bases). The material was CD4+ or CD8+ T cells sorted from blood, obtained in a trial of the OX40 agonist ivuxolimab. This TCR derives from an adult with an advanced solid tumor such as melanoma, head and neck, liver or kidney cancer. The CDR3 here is CASSLRGPYEQYF. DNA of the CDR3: TGTGCCAGCTCACTCAGGGGACCCTACGAGCAGTACTTC.